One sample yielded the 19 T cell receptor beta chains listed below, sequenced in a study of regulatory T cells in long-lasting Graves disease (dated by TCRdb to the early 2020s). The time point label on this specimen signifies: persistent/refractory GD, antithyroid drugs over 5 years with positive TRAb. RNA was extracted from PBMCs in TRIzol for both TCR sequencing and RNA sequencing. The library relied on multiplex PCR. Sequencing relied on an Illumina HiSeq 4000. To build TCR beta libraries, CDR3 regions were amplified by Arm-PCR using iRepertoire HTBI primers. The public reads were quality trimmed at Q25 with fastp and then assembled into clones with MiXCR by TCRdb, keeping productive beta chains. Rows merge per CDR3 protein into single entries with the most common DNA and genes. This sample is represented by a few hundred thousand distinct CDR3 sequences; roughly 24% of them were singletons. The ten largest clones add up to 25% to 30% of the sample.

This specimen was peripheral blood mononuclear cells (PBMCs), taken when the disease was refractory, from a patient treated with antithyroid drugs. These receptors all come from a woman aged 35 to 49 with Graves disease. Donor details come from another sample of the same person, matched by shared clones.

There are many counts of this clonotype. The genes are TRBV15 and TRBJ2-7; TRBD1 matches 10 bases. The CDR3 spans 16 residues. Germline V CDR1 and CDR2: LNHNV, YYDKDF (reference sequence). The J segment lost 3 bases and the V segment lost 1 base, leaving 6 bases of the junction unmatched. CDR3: CATSRGDRGYLYEQYF. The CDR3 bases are TGTGCCACCAGCAGAGGGGACAGGGGTTACCTCTACGAGCAGTACTTC.

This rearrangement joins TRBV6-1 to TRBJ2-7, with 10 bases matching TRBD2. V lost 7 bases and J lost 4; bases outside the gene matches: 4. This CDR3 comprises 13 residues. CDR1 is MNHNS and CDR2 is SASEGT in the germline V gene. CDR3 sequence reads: CASTGTSEYEQYF. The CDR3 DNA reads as TGTGCCAGCACCGGGACTAGCGAATACGAGCAGTACTTC.

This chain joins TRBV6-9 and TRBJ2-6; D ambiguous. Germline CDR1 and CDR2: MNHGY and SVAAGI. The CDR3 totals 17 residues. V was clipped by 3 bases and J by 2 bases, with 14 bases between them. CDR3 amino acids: CASSYQAYSTGANVLTF. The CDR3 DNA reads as TGTGCCAGCAGTTACCAGGCCTACTCTACTGGGGCCAACGTCCTGACTTTC.

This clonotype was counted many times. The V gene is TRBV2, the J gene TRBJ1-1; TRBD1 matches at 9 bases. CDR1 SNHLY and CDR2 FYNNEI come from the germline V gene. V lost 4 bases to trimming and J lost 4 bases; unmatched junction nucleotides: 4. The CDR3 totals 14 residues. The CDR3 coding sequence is TGTGCCAGCAGTGGGGGACAGGGTGGCACTGAAGCTTTCTTT. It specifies CASSGGQGGTEAFF.

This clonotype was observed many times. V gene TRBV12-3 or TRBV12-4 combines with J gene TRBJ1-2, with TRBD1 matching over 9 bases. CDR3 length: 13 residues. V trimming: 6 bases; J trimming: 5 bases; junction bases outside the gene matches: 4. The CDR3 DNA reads TGTGCCAGCAGAGTCGGACAGGGGTATGGCTACACCTTC. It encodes CASRVGQGYGYTF.

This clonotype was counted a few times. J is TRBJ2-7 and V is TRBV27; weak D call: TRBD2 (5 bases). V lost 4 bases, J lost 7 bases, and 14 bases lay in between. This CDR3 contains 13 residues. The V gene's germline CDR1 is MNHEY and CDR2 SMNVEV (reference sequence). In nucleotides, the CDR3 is TGTGCCAGCAGTTCCCGGAGGTATGAAGAGCAGTACTTC. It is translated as CASSSRRYEEQYF.

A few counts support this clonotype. The CDR3 sequence: CSVGGQGAPRQPQHF. The CDR3 nucleotides are TGCAGCGTTGGGGGACAGGGGGCGCCCCGGCAGCCCCAGCATTTT. V usage is TRBV29-1 and J usage is TRBJ1-5; 12 nucleotides agree with TRBD1. Germline loops: CDR1 SQVTM, CDR2 ANQGSEA. The CDR3 is 15 amino acids. The V segment lost 4 bases and the J segment 7 bases; nucleotides outside the gene matches: 8.

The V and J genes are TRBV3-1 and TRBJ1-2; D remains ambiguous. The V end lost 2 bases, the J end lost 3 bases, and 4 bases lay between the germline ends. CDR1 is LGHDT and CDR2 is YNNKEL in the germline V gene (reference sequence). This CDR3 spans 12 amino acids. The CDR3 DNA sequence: TGTGCCAGCAGCCAATATGACTATGGCTACACCTTC. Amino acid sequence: CASSQYDYGYTF.

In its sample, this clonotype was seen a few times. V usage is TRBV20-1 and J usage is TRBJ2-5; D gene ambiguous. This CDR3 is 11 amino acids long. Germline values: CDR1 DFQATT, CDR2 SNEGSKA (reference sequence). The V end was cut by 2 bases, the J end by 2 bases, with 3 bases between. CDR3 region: CSARIQETQYF. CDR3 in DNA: TGCAGTGCTAGAATTCAAGAGACCCAGTACTTC.

This chain's CDR3 is CASSPDGQETYEQYF. The CDR3 DNA is TGTGCCAGTAGCCCTGATGGACAGGAGACCTACGAGCAGTACTTC. The chain carries TRBV19 and TRBJ2-7; 7 nucleotides agree with TRBD1. In germline, CDR1 is LNHDA, CDR2 SQIVND (reference sequence). The CDR3 totals 15 residues. V dropped 6 bases and J dropped 2; count of bases not matched to a gene: 10.

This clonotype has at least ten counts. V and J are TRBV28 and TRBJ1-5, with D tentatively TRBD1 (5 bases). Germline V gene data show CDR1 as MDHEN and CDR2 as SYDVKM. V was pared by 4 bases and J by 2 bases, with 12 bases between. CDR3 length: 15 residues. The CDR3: CASSSGAWGNQPQHF. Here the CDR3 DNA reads TGTGCCAGCAGTTCCGGGGCGTGGGGCAATCAGCCCCAGCATTTT.

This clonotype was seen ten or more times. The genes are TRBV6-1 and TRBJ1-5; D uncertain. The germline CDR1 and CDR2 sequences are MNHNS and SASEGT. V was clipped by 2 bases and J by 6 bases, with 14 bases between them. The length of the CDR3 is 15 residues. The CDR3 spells CASSERPSGGQPQHF. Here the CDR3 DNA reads TGTGCCAGCAGTGAAAGACCCAGCGGAGGTCAGCCCCAGCATTTT.

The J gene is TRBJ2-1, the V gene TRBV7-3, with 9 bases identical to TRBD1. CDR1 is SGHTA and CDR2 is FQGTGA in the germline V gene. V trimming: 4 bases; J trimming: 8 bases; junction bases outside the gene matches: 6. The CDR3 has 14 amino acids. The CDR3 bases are TGTGCCAGCAGCTCACAGGGGGCTAGGGATGAGCAGTTCTTC. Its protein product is CASSSQGARDEQFF.

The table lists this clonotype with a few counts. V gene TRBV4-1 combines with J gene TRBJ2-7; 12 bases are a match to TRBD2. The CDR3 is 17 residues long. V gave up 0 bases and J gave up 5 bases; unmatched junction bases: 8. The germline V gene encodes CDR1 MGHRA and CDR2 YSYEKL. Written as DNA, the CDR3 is TGCGCCAGCAGCCAAGATTACGGACTAGCGGGATCCAACGAGCAGTACTTC. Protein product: CASSQDYGLAGSNEQYF.

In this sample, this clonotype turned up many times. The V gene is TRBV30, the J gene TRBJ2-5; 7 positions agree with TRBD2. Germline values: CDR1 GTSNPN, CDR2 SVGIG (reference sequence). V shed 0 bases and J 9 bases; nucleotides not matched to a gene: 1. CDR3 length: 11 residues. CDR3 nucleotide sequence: TGTGCCTGGAGTGTACGGGGGGCCCAGTACTTC. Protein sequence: CAWSVRGAQYF.

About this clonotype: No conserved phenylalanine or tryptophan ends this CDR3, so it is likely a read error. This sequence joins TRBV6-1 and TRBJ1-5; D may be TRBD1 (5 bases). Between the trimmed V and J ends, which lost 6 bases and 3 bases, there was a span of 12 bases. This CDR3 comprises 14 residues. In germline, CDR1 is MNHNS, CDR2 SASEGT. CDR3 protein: CASSYDRANQPQHL. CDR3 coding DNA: TGTGCCAGCAGCTACGACAGAGCCAATCAGCCCCAGCATCTT.

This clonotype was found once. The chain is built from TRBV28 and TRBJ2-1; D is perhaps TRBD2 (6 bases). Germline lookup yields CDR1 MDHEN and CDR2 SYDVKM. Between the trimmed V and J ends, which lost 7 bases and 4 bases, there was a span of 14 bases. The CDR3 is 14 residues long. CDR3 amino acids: CASKWRAAYNEQFF. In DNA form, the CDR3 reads TGTGCCAGCAAGTGGAGGGCAGCATACAATGAGCAGTTCTTC.

The CDR3: CASSHHSGLAGPWYNEQFF. The CDR3 DNA follows: TGTGCCAGCAGTCACCACTCGGGACTAGCGGGGCCTTGGTACAATGAGCAGTTCTTC. V usage is TRBV6-1 and J usage is TRBJ2-1; 13 nucleotides line up with TRBD2. In germline, CDR1 is MNHNS, CDR2 SASEGT. Trimming at V came to 5 bases and at J to 4 bases, leaving 14 bases not matched to a gene. The CDR3 extends over 19 amino acids.

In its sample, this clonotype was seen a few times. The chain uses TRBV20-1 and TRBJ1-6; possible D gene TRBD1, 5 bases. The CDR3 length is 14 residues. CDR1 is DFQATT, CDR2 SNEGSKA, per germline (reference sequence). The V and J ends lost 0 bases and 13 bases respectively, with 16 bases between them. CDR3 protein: CSARDYPGTVPLHF. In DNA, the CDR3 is TGCAGTGCTAGAGATTACCCCGGGACGGTCCCCCTCCACTTT.